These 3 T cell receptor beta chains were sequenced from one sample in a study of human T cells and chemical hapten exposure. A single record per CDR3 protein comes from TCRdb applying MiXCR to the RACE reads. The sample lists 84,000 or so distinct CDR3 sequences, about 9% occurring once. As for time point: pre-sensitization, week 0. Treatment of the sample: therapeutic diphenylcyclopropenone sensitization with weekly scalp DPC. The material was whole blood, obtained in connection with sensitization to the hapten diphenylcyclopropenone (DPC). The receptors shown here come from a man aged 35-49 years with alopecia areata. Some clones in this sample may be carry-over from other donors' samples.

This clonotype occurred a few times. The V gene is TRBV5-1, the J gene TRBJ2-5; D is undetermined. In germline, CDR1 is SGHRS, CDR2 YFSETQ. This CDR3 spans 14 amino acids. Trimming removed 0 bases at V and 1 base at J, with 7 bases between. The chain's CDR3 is CASSLGGGQETQYF. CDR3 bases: TGCGCCAGCAGCTTGGGCGGCGGCCAAGAGACCCAGTACTTC.

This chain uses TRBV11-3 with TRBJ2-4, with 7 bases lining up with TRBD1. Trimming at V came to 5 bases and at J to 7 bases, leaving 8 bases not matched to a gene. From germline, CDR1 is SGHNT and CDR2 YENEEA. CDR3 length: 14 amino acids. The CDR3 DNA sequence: TGTGCCAGCAGCACCCGTACAGGGGTGAACATTCAGTACTTC. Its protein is CASSTRTGVNIQYF.

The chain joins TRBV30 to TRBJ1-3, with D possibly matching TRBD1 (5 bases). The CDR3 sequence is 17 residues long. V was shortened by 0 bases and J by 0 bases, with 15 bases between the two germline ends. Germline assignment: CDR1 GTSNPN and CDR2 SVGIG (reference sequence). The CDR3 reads CAWSVPRTTTSGNTIYF. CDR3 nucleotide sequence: TGTGCCTGGAGTGTACCCCGGACAACGACCTCTGGAAACACCATATATTTT.